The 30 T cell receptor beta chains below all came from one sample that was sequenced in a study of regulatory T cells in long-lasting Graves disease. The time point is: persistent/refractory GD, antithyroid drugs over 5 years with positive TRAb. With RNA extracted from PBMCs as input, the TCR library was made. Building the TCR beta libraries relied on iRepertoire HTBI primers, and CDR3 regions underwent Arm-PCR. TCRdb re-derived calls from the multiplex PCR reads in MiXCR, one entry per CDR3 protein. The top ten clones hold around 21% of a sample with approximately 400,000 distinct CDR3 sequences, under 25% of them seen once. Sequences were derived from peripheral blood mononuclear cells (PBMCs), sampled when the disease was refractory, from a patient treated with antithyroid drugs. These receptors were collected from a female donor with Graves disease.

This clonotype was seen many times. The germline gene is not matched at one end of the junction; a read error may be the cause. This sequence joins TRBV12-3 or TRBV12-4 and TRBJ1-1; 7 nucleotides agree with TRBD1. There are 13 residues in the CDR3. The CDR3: CASRLGGIAEAFF. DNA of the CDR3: TGTGCCAGCAGATTAGGGGGCATCGCTGAAGCTTTCTTT.

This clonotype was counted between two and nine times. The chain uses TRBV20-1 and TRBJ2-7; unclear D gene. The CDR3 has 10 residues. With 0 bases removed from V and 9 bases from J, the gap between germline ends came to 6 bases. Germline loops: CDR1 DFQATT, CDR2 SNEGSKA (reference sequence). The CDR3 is CSARDASQYF. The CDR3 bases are TGCAGTGCTAGAGATGCGTCGCAGTACTTC.

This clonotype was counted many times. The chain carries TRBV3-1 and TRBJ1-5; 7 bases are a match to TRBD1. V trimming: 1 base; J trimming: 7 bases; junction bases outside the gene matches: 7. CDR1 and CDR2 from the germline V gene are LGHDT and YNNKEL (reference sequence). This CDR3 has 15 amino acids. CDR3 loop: CASSQGGQAPQPQHF. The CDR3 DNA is TGTGCCAGCAGCCAAGGAGGACAGGCCCCCCAGCCCCAGCATTTT.

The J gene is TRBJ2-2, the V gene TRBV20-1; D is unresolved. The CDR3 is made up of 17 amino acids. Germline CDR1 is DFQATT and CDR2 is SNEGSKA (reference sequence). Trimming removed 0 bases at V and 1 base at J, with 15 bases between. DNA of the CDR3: TGCAGTGCTAGAGATTCTGGCGGAGCCCAGAACACCGGGGAGCTGTTTTTT. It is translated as CSARDSGGAQNTGELFF.

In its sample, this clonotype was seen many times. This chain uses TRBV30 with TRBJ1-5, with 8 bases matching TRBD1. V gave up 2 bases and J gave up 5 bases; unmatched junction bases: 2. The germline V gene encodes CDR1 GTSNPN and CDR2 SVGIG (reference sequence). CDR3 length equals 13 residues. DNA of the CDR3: TGTGCCTGGAGTCTACAGGGGGATCAGCCCCAGCATTTT. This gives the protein CAWSLQGDQPQHF. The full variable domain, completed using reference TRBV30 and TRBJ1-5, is SQTIHQWPATLVQPVGSPLSLECTVEGTSNPNLYWYRQAAGRGLQLLFYSVGIGQISSEVPQNLSASRPQDRQFILSSKKLLLSDSGFYLCAWSLQGDQPQHFGDGTRLSIL.

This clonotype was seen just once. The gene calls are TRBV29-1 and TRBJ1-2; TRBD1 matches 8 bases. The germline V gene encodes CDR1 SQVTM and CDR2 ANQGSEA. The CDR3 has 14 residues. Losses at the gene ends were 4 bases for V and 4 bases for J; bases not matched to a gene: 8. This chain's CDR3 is CSVGGGQGSYGYTF. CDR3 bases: TGCAGCGTTGGCGGAGGACAGGGCTCCTATGGCTACACCTTC. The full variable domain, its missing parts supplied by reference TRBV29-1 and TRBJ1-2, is SAVISQKPSRDICQRGTSLTIQCQVDSQVTMMFWYRQQPGQSLTLIATANQGSEATYESGFVIDKFPISRPNLTFSTLTVSNMSPEDSSIYLCSVGGGQGSYGYTFGSGTRLTVV.

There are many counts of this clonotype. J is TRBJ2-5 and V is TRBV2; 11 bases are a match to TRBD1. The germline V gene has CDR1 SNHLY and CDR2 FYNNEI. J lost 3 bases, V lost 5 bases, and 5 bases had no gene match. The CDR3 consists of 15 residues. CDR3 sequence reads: CASSLPGQGEETQYF. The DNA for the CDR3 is TGTGCCAGCAGTTTACCGGGACAGGGGGAAGAGACCCAGTACTTC.

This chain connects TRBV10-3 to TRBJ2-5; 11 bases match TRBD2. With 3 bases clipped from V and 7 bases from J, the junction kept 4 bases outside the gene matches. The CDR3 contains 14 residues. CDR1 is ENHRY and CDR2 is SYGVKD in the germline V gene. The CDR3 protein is CAISDLAGGGTQYF. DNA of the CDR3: TGTGCCATCAGTGATTTAGCGGGAGGGGGGACCCAGTACTTC.

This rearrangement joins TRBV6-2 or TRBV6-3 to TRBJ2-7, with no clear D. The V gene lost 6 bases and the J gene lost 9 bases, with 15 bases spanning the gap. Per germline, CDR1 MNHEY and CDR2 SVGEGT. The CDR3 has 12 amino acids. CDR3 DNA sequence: TGTGCCAGCAGGGATAACTCGAAGCGGCAGTACTTC. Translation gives CASRDNSKRQYF.

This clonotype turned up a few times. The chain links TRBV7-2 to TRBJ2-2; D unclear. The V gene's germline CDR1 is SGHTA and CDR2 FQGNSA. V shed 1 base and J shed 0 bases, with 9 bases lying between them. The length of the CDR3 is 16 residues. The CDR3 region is CASSLVIAPNTGELFF. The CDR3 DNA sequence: TGTGCCAGCAGCTTAGTGATAGCTCCGAACACCGGGGAGCTGTTTTTT.

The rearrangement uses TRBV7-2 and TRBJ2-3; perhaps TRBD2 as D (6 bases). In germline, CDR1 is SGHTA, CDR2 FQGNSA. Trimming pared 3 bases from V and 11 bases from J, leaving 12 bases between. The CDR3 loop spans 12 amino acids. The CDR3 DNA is TGTGCCAGCAGCTTCGACACGGGAGAGCAGTATTTT. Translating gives CASSFDTGEQYF.

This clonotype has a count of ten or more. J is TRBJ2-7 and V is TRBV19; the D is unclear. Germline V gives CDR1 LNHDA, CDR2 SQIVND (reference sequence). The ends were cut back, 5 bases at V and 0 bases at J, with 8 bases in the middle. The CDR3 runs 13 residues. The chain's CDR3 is CASSRWGSYEQYF. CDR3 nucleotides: TGTGCCAGTAGTCGATGGGGCTCCTACGAGCAGTACTTC.

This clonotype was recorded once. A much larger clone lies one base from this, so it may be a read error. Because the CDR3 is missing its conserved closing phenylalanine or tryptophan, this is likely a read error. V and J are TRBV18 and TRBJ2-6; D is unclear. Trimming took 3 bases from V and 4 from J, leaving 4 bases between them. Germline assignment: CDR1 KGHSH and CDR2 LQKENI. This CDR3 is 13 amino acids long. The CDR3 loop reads CASSPEGANVLTS. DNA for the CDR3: TGTGCCAGCTCACCGGAGGGGGCCAACGTCCTGACTTCC.

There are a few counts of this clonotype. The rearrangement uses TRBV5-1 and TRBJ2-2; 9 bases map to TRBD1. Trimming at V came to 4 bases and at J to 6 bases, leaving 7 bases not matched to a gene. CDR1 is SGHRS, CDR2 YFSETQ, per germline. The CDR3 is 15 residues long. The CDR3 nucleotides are TGCGCCAGCAGCCAGGACAGGGGAGGATCCGGGGAGCTGTTTTTT. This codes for CASSQDRGGSGELFF.

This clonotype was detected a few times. CDR3 residues: CASSPRNIQYF. The CDR3 DNA reads as TGTGCCAGCAGCCCTAGAAACATTCAGTACTTC. The chain uses TRBV6-1 and TRBJ2-4; no firm D call. The CDR3 length is 11 residues. V was pared by 6 bases and J by 6 bases, with 6 bases between. Germline CDR1 MNHNS, CDR2 SASEGT.

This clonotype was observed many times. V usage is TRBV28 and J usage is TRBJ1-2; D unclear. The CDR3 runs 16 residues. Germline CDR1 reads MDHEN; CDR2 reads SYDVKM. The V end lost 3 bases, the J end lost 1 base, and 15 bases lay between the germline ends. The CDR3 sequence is CASSFSPRGSNYGYTF. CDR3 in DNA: TGTGCCAGCAGTTTTAGTCCGCGCGGCAGTAACTATGGCTACACCTTC.

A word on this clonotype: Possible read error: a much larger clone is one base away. CDR3 in amino acids: CATTTDSSDSNQPQRF. The DNA for the CDR3 is TGTGCCACCACCACCGACAGCTCCGATAGCAATCAGCCCCAGCGTTTT. V gene TRBV24-1 combines with J gene TRBJ1-5; D is possibly TRBD1 (5 bases). This CDR3 contains 16 residues. Looked up from germline, CDR1 is KGHDR and CDR2 is SFDVKD.

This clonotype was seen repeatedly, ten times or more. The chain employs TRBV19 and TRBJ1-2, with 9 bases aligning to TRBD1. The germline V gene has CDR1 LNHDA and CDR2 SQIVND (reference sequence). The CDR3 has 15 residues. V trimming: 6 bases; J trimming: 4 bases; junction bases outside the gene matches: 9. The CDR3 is CASSRTGESRYGYTF. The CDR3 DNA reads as TGTGCCAGTAGCAGGACAGGGGAGAGTCGCTATGGCTACACCTTC.

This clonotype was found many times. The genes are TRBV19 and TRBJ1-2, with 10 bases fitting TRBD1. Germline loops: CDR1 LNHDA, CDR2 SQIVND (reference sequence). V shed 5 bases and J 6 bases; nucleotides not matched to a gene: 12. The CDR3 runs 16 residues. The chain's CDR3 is CASSSSRDRGDDGYTF. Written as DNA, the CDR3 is TGTGCCAGTAGTTCGTCCCGGGACAGGGGAGACGATGGCTACACCTTC.

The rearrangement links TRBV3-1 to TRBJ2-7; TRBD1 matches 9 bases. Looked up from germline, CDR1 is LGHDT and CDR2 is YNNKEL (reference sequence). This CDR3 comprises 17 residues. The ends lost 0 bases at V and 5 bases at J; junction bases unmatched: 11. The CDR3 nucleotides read TGTGCCAGCAGCCAAGATCCTTACCGACAGGGGGGAGACGAGCAGTACTTC. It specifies CASSQDPYRQGGDEQYF.

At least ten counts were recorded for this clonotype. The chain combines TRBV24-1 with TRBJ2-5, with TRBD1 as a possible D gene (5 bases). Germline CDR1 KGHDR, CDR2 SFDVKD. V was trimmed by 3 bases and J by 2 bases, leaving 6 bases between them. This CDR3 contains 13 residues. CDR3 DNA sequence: TGTGCCACCAGTGATCCAGGGCAAGAGACCCAGTACTTC. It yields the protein CATSDPGQETQYF.

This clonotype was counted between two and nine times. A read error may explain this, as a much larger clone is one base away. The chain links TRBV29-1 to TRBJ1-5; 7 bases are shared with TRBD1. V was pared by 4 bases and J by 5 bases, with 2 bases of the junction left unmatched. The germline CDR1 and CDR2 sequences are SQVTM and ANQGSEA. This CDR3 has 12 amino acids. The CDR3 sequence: CSVGGGDQPQHF. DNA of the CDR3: TGCAGCGTTGGAGGGGGCGATCAGCCCCAGCATTTT.

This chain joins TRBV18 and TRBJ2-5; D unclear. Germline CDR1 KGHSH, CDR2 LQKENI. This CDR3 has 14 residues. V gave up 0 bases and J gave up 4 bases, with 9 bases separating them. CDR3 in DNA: TGTGCCAGCTCACCACCGTTCTCTCGAGAGACCCAGTACTTC. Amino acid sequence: CASSPPFSRETQYF.

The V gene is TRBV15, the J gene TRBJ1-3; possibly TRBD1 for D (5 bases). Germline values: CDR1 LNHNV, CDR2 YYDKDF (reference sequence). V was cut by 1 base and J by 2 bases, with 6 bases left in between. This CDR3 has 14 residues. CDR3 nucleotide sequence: TGTGCCACCAGCAGAGCAGGGCCTGGAAACACCATATATTTT. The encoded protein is CATSRAGPGNTIYF.

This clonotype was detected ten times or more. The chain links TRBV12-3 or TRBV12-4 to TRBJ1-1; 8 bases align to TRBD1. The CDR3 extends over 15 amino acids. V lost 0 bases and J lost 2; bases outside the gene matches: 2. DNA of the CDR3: TGTGCCAGCAGTTTAGCGGGACAGGCTAACACTGAAGCTTTCTTT. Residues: CASSLAGQANTEAFF.

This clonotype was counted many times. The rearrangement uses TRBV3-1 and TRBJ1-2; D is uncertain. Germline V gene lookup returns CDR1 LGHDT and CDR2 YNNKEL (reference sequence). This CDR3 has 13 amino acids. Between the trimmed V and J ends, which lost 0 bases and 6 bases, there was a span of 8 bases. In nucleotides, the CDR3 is TGTGCCAGCAGCCAAGATCACTACAATGGCTACACCTTC. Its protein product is CASSQDHYNGYTF.

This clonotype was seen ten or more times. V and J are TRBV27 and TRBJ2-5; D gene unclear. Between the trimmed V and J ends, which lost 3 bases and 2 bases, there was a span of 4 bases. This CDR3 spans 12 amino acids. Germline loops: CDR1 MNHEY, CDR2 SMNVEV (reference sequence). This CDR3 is CASSFLQETQYF. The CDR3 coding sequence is TGTGCCAGCAGTTTCTTACAAGAGACCCAGTACTTC.

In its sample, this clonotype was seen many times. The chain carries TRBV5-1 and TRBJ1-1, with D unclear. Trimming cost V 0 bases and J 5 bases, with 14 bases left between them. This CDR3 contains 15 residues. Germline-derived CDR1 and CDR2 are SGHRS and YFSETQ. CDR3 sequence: CASSLASRGNTEAFF. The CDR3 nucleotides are TGCGCCAGCAGCTTGGCATCGAGAGGCAATACTGAAGCTTTCTTT. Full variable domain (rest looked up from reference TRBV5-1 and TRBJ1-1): KAGVTQTPRYLIKTRGQQVTLSCSPISGHRSVSWYQQTPGQGLQFLFEYFSETQRNKGNFPGRFSGRQFSNSRSEMNVSTLELGDSALYLCASSLASRGNTEAFFGQGTRLTVV.

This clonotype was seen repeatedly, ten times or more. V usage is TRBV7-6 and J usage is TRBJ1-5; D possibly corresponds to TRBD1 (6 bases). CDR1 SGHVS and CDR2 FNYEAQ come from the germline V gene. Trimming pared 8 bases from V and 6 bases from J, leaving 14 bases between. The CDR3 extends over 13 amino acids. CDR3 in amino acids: CASGRAGVQPQHF. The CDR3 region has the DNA TGTGCCAGCGGTCGGGCAGGGGTTCAGCCCCAGCATTTT.

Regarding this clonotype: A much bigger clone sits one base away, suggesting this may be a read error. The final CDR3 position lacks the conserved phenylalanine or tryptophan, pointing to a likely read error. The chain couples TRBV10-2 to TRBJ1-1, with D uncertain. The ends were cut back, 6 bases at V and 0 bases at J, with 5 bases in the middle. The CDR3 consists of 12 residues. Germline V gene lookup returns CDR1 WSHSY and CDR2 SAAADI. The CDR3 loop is CASRRMNTEAFL. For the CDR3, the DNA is TGCGCCAGCAGGAGAATGAACACTGAAGCTTTCCTT.